Listed below are T cell receptor beta chains from one sample, sequenced in a study of blood T cell repertoires in COVID-19. This table comes from immunoSEQ multiplex PCR, and its TCRdb copy is limited to in-frame clones, with some not included. Here the sample spans around 250,000 clones, roughly 80% being singletons. The sample comprised PBMCs or T cells enriched from blood (not recorded which). The origin of the receptors is a man in his forties or fifties who had been exposed to COVID-19. CDR3s include the opening cysteine and the closing phenylalanine or tryptophan. D genes are given only for firm matches. Not all rows give a size; the values are once, few, many and, for expanded clones, a class.

>TRBV18|once|TRBJ2-3|NA
TGTGCCAGCTCAACAATGAGCACAGATACGCAGTATTTT
CASSTMSTDTQYF
>TRBV7-9|few|TRBJ2-7|NA
TGTGCCAGCAGCTTAGTTGGCTTTTACGAGCAGTACTTC
CASSLVGFYEQYF
>TRBV6-5|once|TRBJ2-7|TRBD2
TGTGCCAGCATGTTGAGCGGGAGGGTAAACTACGAGCAGTACTTC
CASMLSGRVNYEQYF
>TRBV2|NA|TRBJ1-5|TRBD1
TGTGCCAGCAGGACAGGGGGCGGGCCCCAGCATTTT
CASRTGGGPQHF
>TRBV19|many|TRBJ1-2|NA
TGTGCCAGTAGGCCGCAGGGTGGCGGGGGGCGCCGCTACACCTTC
CASRPQGGGGRRYTF
>TRBV19|NA|TRBJ1-3|NA
TGTGCCAGTAGACTAAGCGACAGGCCCTCTGGAAACACCATATATTTT
CASRLSDRPSGNTIYF
>TRBV5-5|few|TRBJ2-1|NA
TGTGCCAGGCCTACTGGGCGATCCCGACCGAGCTCCTACAATGAGCAGTTCTTC
CARPTGRSRPSSYNEQFF
>TRBV21-1|few|TRBJ1-2|NA
TGTGCCAGCAGCGCCCCAAAGGGACAGGGGCCTGGCTATGGCTACACCTTC
CASSAPKGQGPGYGYTF
>TRBV30|few|TRBJ1-2|NA
TGTGCCTGGCGGACAGCAGCGGGGAACTATGGCTACACCTTC
CAWRTAAGNYGYTF
>TRBV19|NA|TRBJ2-7|NA
TGTGCCAGTACTTACGATGGAAGCGACGAGCAGTACTTC
CASTYDGSDEQYF
>TRBV24-1|NA|TRBJ2-1|TRBD2
TGTGCCACCAGTGACCCCCCAGCGGGACCTAACAATGAGCAGTTCTTC
CATSDPPAGPNNEQFF
>TRBV14|NA|TRBJ1-2|NA
TGTGCCAGCAGCCTGGGTCGTCGGGAGGGGTCCTATGGCTACACCTTC
CASSLGRREGSYGYTF
>TRBV7-9|few|TRBJ2-7|NA
TGTGCCAGCAGCTTAGGTGGCGAGGTCTCCTACGAGCAGTACTTC
CASSLGGEVSYEQYF
>TRBV7-2|once|TRBJ2-3|TRBD1
TGTGCCAGCAGCTCCCAACAGGGGGTGGTTGATACGCAGTATTTT
CASSSQQGVVDTQYF
>TRBV19|few|TRBJ1-2|TRBD1
TGTGCCAGTAGTATTGCCGGACAGGGAGTCTATGGCTACACCTTC
CASSIAGQGVYGYTF
>TRBV10-3|NA|TRBJ2-6|NA
TGTGCCATCAGTGGGACACCCGGCTCTGGGGCCAACGTCCTGACTTTC
CAISGTPGSGANVLTF
>TRBV14|once|TRBJ1-4|TRBD1
TGTGCCAGCAGCCTCGTCTGGGACAGGGCCCAGGGGAATAATGAAAAACTGTTTTTT
CASSLVWDRAQGNNEKLFF
>TRBV6-5|once|TRBJ1-2|NA
TGTGCCAGCCAAAGGGGCCCAGGAGCTAACTATGGCTACACCTTC
CASQRGPGANYGYTF
>TRBV9|NA|TRBJ1-4|TRBD1
TGTGCCAGCAGCGTAGCGGACTCCGGGACAGCTAATGAAAAACTGTTTTTT
CASSVADSGTANEKLFF
>TRBV6-5|NA|TRBJ1-6|NA
TGTGCCAGCACTAACAGGGATTCACCCCTCCACTTT
CASTNRDSPLHF
>TRBV19|NA|TRBJ1-3|NA
TGTGCCAGCACCGCGCAGGGAACTGGGCCTGGAAACACCATATATTTT
CASTAQGTGPGNTIYF
>TRBV27|NA|TRBJ2-5|NA
TGTGCCAGCAGTTTTTTTAGGGGGACAGAGACCCAGTACTTC
CASSFFRGTETQYF
>TRBV19|NA|TRBJ2-3|NA
TGTGCCAGTATACCCCCGGGCGGGACGGGAGAATTAGATACGCAGTATTTT
CASIPPGGTGELDTQYF
>TRBV7-6|NA|TRBJ2-7|TRBD1
TGTGCCAGCAGCTCGCTTCCTGGGGGGACAGGTACCTACGAGCAGTACTTC
CASSSLPGGTGTYEQYF
>TRBV10-3|NA|TRBJ1-4|NA
TGTGCCATCAGTGAGTCGAGGGGGACAACTAATGAAAAACTGTTTTTT
CAISESRGTTNEKLFF
>TRBV7-2|once|TRBJ1-4|NA
TGTGCCAGCAGTTCCTCGAGGATAAGTGAAAAACTGTTTTTT
CASSSSRISEKLFF
>TRBV30|once|TRBJ1-5|NA
TGTGCCTGGAGTTCCGGGGGAGGATATCAGCCCCAGCATTTT
CAWSSGGGYQPQHF
>TRBV7-2|NA|TRBJ2-2|TRBD2
TGTGCCAGCAGGACTTCCGGGACTAGCATCGCCGGGGAGCTGTTTTTT
CASRTSGTSIAGELFF
>TRBV11-3|NA|TRBJ1-5|NA
TGTGCCCTTGGCCGGGGGAATCAGCCCCAGCATTTT
CALGRGNQPQHF
>TRBV5-1|NA|TRBJ1-1|TRBD1
TGCGCCAGCAGCCTAGGACAGGGAGAGACTGAAGCTTTCTTT
CASSLGQGETEAFF
>TRBV3-1/TRBV3-2|few|TRBJ1-6|TRBD1
TGTGCCAGCAGCCTGACAGGGGGCGATTCACCCCTCCACTTT
CASSLTGGDSPLHF
>TRBV6-6|few|TRBJ1-6|TRBD1
TGTGCCAGCAGTATGGACCGGGACAGAAGTTCACCCCTCCACTTT
CASSMDRDRSSPLHF
>TRBV5-4|NA|TRBJ2-7|NA
TGTGCCAGCAGCTTGCTCTCTCGGGTCAGCTCTTACGAGCAGTACTTC
CASSLLSRVSSYEQYF
>TRBV2|NA|TRBJ1-1|NA
TGTGCCAGCCAGGGGTTGGGAAGGGACACTGAAGCTTTCTTT
CASQGLGRDTEAFF
>TRBV27|NA|TRBJ2-2|NA
TGTGCCAGCAGTGCAGCGAGAATTACCGGGGAGCTGTTTTTT
CASSAARITGELFF
>TRBV4-1|once|TRBJ1-2|NA
TGCGCCAGCAGCCAAGTCGAGGAGTATGGCTACACCTTC
CASSQVEEYGYTF
>TRBV4-1|NA|TRBJ2-5|NA
TGCGCCAGCAGCCGAGAAGCCGGGACAACCCAAGAGACCCAGTACTTC
CASSREAGTTQETQYF
>TRBV6-5|NA|TRBJ1-1|NA
TGTGCCAGCAGTAATAAAGCTAGGGGGTATACTGAAGCTTTCTTT
CASSNKARGYTEAFF
>TRBV30|NA|TRBJ1-1|TRBD1
TGTGCCTGTGCTCCTCTCAGGGGGCGGAGGAACACTGAAGCTTTCTTT
CACAPLRGRRNTEAFF
>TRBV27|once|TRBJ2-1|TRBD2
TGTGCCAGCAGTGAACGGGAGGAGGATGAGCAGTTCTTC
CASSEREEDEQFF
>TRBV29-1|NA|TRBJ1-2|NA
TGCAGCGTTTGGACAGTCTCTGGCTACACCTTC
CSVWTVSGYTF
>TRBV10-1|NA|TRBJ2-3|NA
TGCGCCAGCCAACGCACGGTAGGACAATCAGATACGCAGTATTTT
CASQRTVGQSDTQYF